These 17 T cell receptor beta chains came from one sample sequenced in a study of cytomegalovirus exposure and HLA in healthy donors. The study ran its PCR with 60 Vbeta and 13 Jbeta primers. Libraries were prepared by immunoSEQ multiplex PCR; TCRdb keeps only in-frame clonotypes and omits some of them. The top ten hold around 25% of the sample, which has approximately 82,000 clones, about 9.5% seen once. The sequenced sample consisted of PBMCs. Receptors were obtained from a man aged 55 to 70 in good health and CMV-seropositive.

The chain links TRBV18 to TRBJ2-5; D possibly corresponds to TRBD2 (5 bases). This CDR3 region has 13 residues. The V end lost 4 bases, the J end lost 4 bases, and 10 bases lay between the germline ends. Germline CDR1 KGHSH, CDR2 LQKENI. CDR3 nucleotides: TGTGCCAGCTCACGAGGTCTAGCAGAGACCCAGTACTTC. It yields the protein CASSRGLAETQYF.

This clone was seen many times. V gene TRBV15 combines with J gene TRBJ1-2; D remains unclear. This CDR3 is built from 13 residues. The germline V and J ends were trimmed by 5 bases and 6 bases, with 13 bases remaining between them. Germline V gene lookup returns CDR1 LNHNV and CDR2 YYDKDF (reference sequence). DNA of the CDR3: TGTGCCACCAGCTCCCTCGCAGAAAATGGCTACACCTTC. Translated, it gives CATSSLAENGYTF.

Only a few counts were recorded for this clone. The chain recombines TRBV25-1 with TRBJ1-1; 12 bases map to TRBD1. Trimming at V came to 1 base and at J to 4 bases, leaving 1 base not matched to a gene. Germline CDR1 MGHDK, CDR2 SYGVNS. CDR3 size: 15 residues. CDR3 residues: CASSELGQGATEAFF. Written as DNA, the CDR3 is TGTGCCAGCAGTGAATTGGGACAGGGGGCCACTGAAGCTTTCTTT.

The chain carries TRBV29-1 and TRBJ1-2, with no clear D. The CDR3 runs 11 residues. Trimming took off 7 bases at V and 4 bases at J, with 10 bases between the two ends. Per germline, CDR1 SQVTM and CDR2 ANQGSEA. Written as DNA, the CDR3 is TGCAGCGCAAACTCGGGCTATGGCTACACCTTC. Translation gives CSANSGYGYTF.

This clone showed up just a few times. The chain recombines TRBV7-3 with TRBJ1-4; D unresolved. The germline V gene encodes CDR1 SGHTA and CDR2 FQGTGA. V was pared by 2 bases and J by 8 bases, with 21 bases between. This CDR3 comprises 17 residues. For the CDR3, the DNA is TGTGCCAGCAGCTTATGCGGACTCTGGGGAGGTAGGGAAAAACTGTTTTTT. Its translation is CASSLCGLWGGREKLFF. The whole variable domain, filled in from reference TRBV7-3 and TRBJ1-4, reads GAGVSQTPSNKVTEKGKYVELRCDPISGHTALYWYRQSLGQGPEFLIYFQGTGAADDSGLPNDRFFAVRPEGSVSTLKIQRTERGDSAVYLCASSLCGLWGGREKLFFGSGTQLSVL.

The V and J genes are TRBV28 and TRBJ1-1, with D possibly TRBD1 on 6 matching bases. This CDR3 comprises 15 residues. V lost 5 bases, J lost 3 bases, and 16 bases lay in between. Germline V lookup: CDR1 MDHEN, CDR2 SYDVKM. This CDR3 is CASSRRLQGDTEAFF. The CDR3 nucleotides are TGTGCCAGCAGTAGGAGATTACAGGGAGACACTGAAGCTTTCTTT.

The chain employs TRBV5-8 and TRBJ1-1; tentatively, D is TRBD1 (6 bases). Trimming cost V 4 bases and J 5 bases, with 12 bases left between them. CDR3 length: 13 residues. Germline CDR1 is SGHTS and CDR2 is YDEGEE. This CDR3 is CASSVTGFTEAFF. The CDR3 DNA is TGTGCCAGCAGCGTCACAGGGTTTACTGAAGCTTTCTTT.

The gene calls are TRBV18 and TRBJ1-4; D possibly corresponds to TRBD1 (6 bases). The germline CDR1 and CDR2 sequences are KGHSH and LQKENI. CDR3 length: 15 residues. Trimming took 6 bases from V and 8 from J, leaving 19 bases between them. The CDR3 spells CASSPPGRGGEKLFF. In nucleotides, the CDR3 is TGTGCCAGCTCTCCGCCCGGGCGAGGGGGAGAAAAACTGTTTTTT.

This clone occurred a few times. J is TRBJ2-3 and V is TRBV5-1, with 11 bases lining up with TRBD2. The CDR3 consists of 15 residues. The junction had 3 bases not matched to a gene; V was cut back by 5 bases and J by 1 base. Germline values: CDR1 SGHRS, CDR2 YFSETQ. The CDR3 reads CASRKGLAGTDTQYF. CDR3 DNA: TGCGCCAGCAGGAAGGGACTAGCGGGCACAGATACGCAGTATTTT.

This clone was detected only a few times. CDR3 sequence (DNA): TGTGCCAGCAGCTTAAGGCTAGCGGGGTGGGGAGAGACCCAGTACTTC. This gives the protein CASSLRLAGWGETQYF. The chain links TRBV7-2 to TRBJ2-5; 9 nucleotides match TRBD2. Germline V gives CDR1 SGHTA, CDR2 FQGNSA. The junction had 8 bases not matched to a gene; V was cut back by 2 bases and J by 4 bases. The CDR3 is 16 amino acids.

This clone turned up a few times. The chain links TRBV5-1 to TRBJ1-5; the D is unclear. V lost 4 bases and J 3 bases, leaving 14 bases between the germline ends. Germline V gene lookup returns CDR1 SGHRS and CDR2 YFSETQ. CDR3 length equals 15 residues. This CDR3 reads CASSLNGGNNQPQHF. Written as DNA, the CDR3 is TGCGCCAGCAGCCTGAACGGAGGGAACAATCAGCCCCAGCATTTT.

This clone was recorded a few times. V is TRBV18 and J is TRBJ2-7; the match to TRBD1 covers 7 bases. CDR1 KGHSH and CDR2 LQKENI come from the germline V gene. Trimming took 5 bases from V and 2 from J; bases not matched to a gene: 9. The CDR3 is made up of 15 amino acids. The CDR3 bases are TGTGCCAGCTCATCCCCCGGGACAGTCCCCTACGAGCAGTACTTC. This gives the protein CASSSPGTVPYEQYF.

This chain uses TRBV5-1 with TRBJ1-1, with 8 nucleotides matching TRBD1. The CDR3 has 17 residues. Germline V gene lookup returns CDR1 SGHRS and CDR2 YFSETQ. V shed 3 bases and J 0 bases; nucleotides not matched to a gene: 10. The CDR3 reads CASSYTGTGGMNTEAFF. The CDR3 nucleotides are TGCGCCAGCAGCTATACCGGAACAGGGGGAATGAACACTGAAGCTTTCTTT.

This rearrangement joins TRBV5-1 to TRBJ2-1; D not resolved. V was pared by 0 bases and J by 5 bases, with 15 bases between. CDR1 and CDR2 from the germline V gene are SGHRS and YFSETQ. CDR3 length: 16 amino acids. The chain's CDR3 is CASSLEGSRNDNEQFF. CDR3 DNA sequence: TGCGCCAGCAGCTTGGAAGGTAGCCGGAACGACAATGAGCAGTTCTTC.

This clone was seen a few times. This chain links TRBV27 with TRBJ1-2; TRBD1 matches 7 bases. Germline V lookup: CDR1 MNHEY, CDR2 SMNVEV (reference sequence). The CDR3 covers 13 residues. J gave up 6 bases and V 3 bases, and 4 bases lay outside the gene matches. This CDR3 is CASSFDRANGYTF. CDR3 sequence (DNA): TGTGCCAGCAGTTTTGACAGGGCCAATGGCTACACCTTC.

The CDR3 reads CASRPGQQYTQETQYF. CDR3 coding DNA: TGTGCCAGCAGGCCTGGACAGCAATACACTCAAGAGACCCAGTACTTC. The chain links TRBV2 to TRBJ2-5; D is perhaps TRBD1 (6 bases). This CDR3 has 16 amino acids. V dropped 6 bases and J dropped 2 bases, with 19 bases sitting between them. Germline V lookup: CDR1 SNHLY, CDR2 FYNNEI.

The chain links TRBV5-6 to TRBJ2-1; 9 bases fit TRBD1. The germline CDR1 and CDR2 sequences are SGHDT and YYEEEE. The V and J ends lost 2 bases and 5 bases, in that order; junction bases with no gene match: 5. The CDR3 spans 15 residues. The CDR3 reads CASSFWDRDHNEQFF. CDR3 DNA: TGTGCCAGCAGCTTTTGGGACAGGGACCACAATGAGCAGTTCTTC.